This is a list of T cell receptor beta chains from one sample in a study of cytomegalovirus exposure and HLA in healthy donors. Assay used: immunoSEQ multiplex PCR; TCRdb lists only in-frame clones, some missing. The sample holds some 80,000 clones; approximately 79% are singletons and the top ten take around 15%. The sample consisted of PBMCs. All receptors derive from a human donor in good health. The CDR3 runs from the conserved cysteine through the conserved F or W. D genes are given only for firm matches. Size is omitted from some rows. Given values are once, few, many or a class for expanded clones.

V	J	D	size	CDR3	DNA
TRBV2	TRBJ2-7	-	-	CASSSIPATRGGDGSYEQYF	TGTGCCAGCAGCAGCATTCCGGCCACGAGAGGGGGGGACGGGTCCTACGAGCAGTACTTC
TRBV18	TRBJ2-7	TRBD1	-	CASSSNLDRIYEQYF	TGTGCCAGCTCATCTAACTTGGACAGGATCTACGAGCAGTACTTC
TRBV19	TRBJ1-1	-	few	CASLRFGAAEAFF	TGTGCCAGTTTACGTTTTGGGGCCGCTGAAGCTTTCTTT
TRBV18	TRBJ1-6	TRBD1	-	CASSPVTGDSPLHF	TGTGCCAGCTCACCAGTGACAGGGGATTCACCCCTCCACTTT
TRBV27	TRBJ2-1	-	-	CASSFIAFGEQFF	TGTGCCAGCAGTTTCATAGCGTTCGGTGAGCAGTTCTTC
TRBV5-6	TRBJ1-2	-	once	CASSLRLSGYTF	TGTGCCAGCAGTCTGCGCTTGAGTGGCTACACCTTC
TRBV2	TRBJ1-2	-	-	CASSGTANYGYTF	TGTGCCAGCAGCGGAACAGCTAACTATGGCTACACCTTC
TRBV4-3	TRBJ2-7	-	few	CASSQDSLSYEQYF	TGCGCCAGCAGCCAAGACTCCCTTAGCTACGAGCAGTACTTC
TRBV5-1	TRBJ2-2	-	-	CASDPGLNTGELFF	TGCGCCAGCGACCCGGGACTTAACACCGGGGAGCTGTTTTTT
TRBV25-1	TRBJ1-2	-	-	CASSEGVGGYPF	TGTGCCAGCAGCGAGGGAGTCGGTGGCTACCCCTTC
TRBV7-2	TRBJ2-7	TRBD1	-	CASSFTSGQGNEQYF	TGTGCCAGCAGCTTTACCTCGGGACAGGGAAACGAGCAGTACTTC
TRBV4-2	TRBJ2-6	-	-	CASSPPRDGANVLTF	TGTGCCAGCAGCCCCCCACGGGATGGGGCCAACGTCCTGACTTTC
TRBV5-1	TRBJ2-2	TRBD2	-	CASSFGLAAGELFF	TGCGCCAGCAGCTTTGGACTAGCTGCCGGGGAGCTGTTTTTT
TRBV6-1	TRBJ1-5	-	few	CASSEDPSGNQPQHF	TGTGCCAGCAGTGAAGACCCTTCGGGCAATCAGCCCCAGCATTTT
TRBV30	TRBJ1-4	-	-	CAWSQGIGNEKLFF	TGTGCCTGGAGTCAGGGAATTGGTAATGAAAAACTGTTTTTT
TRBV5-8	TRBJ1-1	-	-	CASSLRHPGTEAFF	TGTGCCAGCAGCTTACGACACCCTGGCACTGAAGCTTTCTTT
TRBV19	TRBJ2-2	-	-	CASSISQGYTGELFF	TGTGCCAGTAGTATCTCCCAGGGGTACACCGGGGAGCTGTTTTTT
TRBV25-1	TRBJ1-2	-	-	CASLRRDRYGYTF	TGTGCCAGCCTACGGAGGGACCGCTATGGCTACACCTTC
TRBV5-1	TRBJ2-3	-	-	CASSPPQGPGTDTQYF	TGCGCCAGCAGTCCCCCGCAGGGGCCGGGCACAGATACGCAGTATTTT
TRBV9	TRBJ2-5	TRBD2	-	CASSVAGQRGDQETQYF	TGTGCCAGCAGCGTAGCGGGCCAGCGGGGGGACCAAGAGACCCAGTACTTC
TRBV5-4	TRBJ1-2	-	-	CASSGGLRITHGYTF	TGTGCCAGCAGCGGCGGACTCCGTATAACTCATGGCTACACCTTC
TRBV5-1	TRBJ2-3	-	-	CASSPTGRTDTQYF	TGCGCCAGCAGCCCGACAGGACGCACAGATACGCAGTATTTT
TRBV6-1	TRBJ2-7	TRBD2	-	CASSEGTSASFSYEQYF	TGTGCCAGCAGTGAAGGGACTAGCGCCTCCTTCTCCTACGAGCAGTACTTC
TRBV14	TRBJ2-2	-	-	CASSHYTGELFF	TGTGCCAGCAGCCACTACACCGGGGAGCTGTTTTTT
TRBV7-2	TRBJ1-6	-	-	CASSLDGRDSSPLHF	TGTGCCAGCAGCTTAGATGGGAGGGATAGTTCACCCCTCCACTTT
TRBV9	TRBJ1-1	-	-	CASSVGEGADTEAFF	TGTGCCAGCAGCGTAGGAGAAGGGGCCGACACTGAAGCTTTCTTT
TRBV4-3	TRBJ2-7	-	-	CASSQDVGATYEQYF	TGCGCCAGCAGCCAAGATGTGGGAGCGACCTACGAGCAGTACTTC
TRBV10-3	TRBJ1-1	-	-	CAITTKGGGQLTEAFF	TGTGCCATCACTACGAAGGGCGGGGGGCAACTAACTGAAGCTTTCTTT
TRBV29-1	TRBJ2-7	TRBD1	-	CSANLRGQEQYF	TGCAGCGCCAACCTCAGGGGGCAAGAGCAGTACTTC
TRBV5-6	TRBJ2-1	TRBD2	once	CASSSSGLAVHNEQFF	TGTGCCAGCAGCTCATCGGGACTAGCGGTACACAATGAGCAGTTCTTC
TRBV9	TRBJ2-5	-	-	CASSVAGNLQETQYF	TGTGCCAGCAGCGTAGCCGGGAATCTCCAAGAGACCCAGTACTTC
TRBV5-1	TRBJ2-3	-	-	CASSLEHTDTQYF	TGCGCCAGCAGCTTGGAACACACAGATACGCAGTATTTT
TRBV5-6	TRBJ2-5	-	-	CASSFGLQETQYF	TGTGCCAGCAGCTTCGGTCTCCAAGAGACCCAGTACTTC
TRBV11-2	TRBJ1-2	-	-	CASSLAGVFPGYTF	TGTGCCAGCAGCTTAGCCGGGGTATTTCCGGGCTACACCTTC
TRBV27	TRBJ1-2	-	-	CASSVDRRYGYTF	TGTGCCAGCAGTGTGGACAGAAGGTATGGCTACACCTTC
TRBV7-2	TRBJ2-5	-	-	CASSFGGARETQYF	TGTGCCAGCAGCTTCGGCGGGGCGCGGGAGACCCAGTACTTC
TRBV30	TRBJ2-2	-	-	CAWSVTLSAGELFF	TGTGCCTGGAGTGTTACCCTTTCAGCCGGGGAGCTGTTTTTT
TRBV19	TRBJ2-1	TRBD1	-	CASSIGQGLYNEQFF	TGTGCCAGTAGTATCGGACAGGGTTTATACAATGAGCAGTTCTTC
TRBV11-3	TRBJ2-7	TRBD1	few	CASSLAAGGTSDEQYF	TGTGCCAGCAGCTTAGCGGCAGGGGGCACCTCCGACGAGCAGTACTTC
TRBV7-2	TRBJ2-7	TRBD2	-	CASSAPGTTGLEQYF	TGTGCCAGCAGCGCCCCCGGGACTACGGGTTTGGAGCAGTACTTC
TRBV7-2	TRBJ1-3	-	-	CASRGEAGNTIYF	TGTGCCAGCAGAGGGGAAGCTGGAAACACCATATATTTT
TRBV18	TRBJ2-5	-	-	CASSPTSTKETQYF	TGTGCCAGCTCACCGACTAGTACGAAGGAGACCCAGTACTTC
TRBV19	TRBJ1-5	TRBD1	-	CASSIVRGGNQPQNF	TGTGCCAGTAGTATAGTCCGAGGGGGCAATCAGCCCCAGAATTTT
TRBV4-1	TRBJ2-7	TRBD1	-	CASSQEDLDRDEQYF	TGCGCCAGCAGCCAAGAGGATCTGGACAGGGACGAGCAGTACTTC
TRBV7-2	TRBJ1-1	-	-	CASSSLGVSAFF	TGTGCCAGCAGCTCACTCGGGGTGTCTGCTTTCTTT
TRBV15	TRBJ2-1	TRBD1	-	CATSRDRGTGGNEQFF	TGTGCCACCAGCAGAGATCGTGGGACAGGGGGCAATGAGCAGTTCTTC